The clone carrying this T cell receptor beta chain appeared a few times. The CDR3 runs to 14 residues. The germline V and J ends were trimmed by 2 bases and 2 bases, with 10 bases remaining between them. Germline CDR1 SGHRS, CDR2 YFSETQ. The data originate from a study of blood T cell repertoires in COVID-19. On the study more broadly: Sample material is recorded as cDNA or gDNA derived from T cells, B-cell-depleted T cells, or PBMCs.

Study processing details: Cell counts per sample came from amplifying reference gene primers. The data were produced by immunoSEQ multiplex PCR, yet TCRdb's version contains in-frame clones alone and is incomplete. The V and J calls and clone size come from that table; D and trimming were worked out from the DNA. The sample lists about 64,000 clones, approximately 78% occurring once. This clonotype was obtained from a human donor in a cohort sampled during active COVID-19. Sequencing was performed on peripheral blood. The V gene is TRBV5-1, the J gene TRBJ1-1; D ambiguous. CDR3 region: CASSFNGANTEAFF. CDR3 nucleotide sequence: TGCGCCAGCAGCTTTAATGGAGCAAACACTGAAGCTTTCTTT.